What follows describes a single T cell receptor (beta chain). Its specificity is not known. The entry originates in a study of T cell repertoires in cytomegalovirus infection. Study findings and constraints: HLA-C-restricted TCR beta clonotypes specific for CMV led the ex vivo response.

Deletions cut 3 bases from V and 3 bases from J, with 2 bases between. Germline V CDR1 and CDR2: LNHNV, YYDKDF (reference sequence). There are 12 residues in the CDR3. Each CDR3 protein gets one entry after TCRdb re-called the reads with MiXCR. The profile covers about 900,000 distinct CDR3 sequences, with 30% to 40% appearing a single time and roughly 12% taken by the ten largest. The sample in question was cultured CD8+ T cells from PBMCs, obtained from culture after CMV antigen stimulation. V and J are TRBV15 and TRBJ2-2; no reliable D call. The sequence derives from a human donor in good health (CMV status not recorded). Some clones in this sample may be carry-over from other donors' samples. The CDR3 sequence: CATSSHTGELFF. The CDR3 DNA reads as TGTGCCACCAGCAGCCACACCGGGGAGCTGTTTTTT.